The 13 T cell receptor beta chains below were found in one sample sequenced in a study of beta chain features in type 1 diabetes. Study outcomes and limitations: Shortening that was moderate but significant affected the TCRB CDR3s of Type 1 diabetes patients in all four CD4+ subsets.

All of the isolated RNA was reverse transcribed, so expressed TCRB transcripts were sequenced. TCRdb keeps only in-frame clones here, not all; method: immunoSEQ multiplex PCR. The sample has over 150,000 clones; 10% are singletons. The antigens these receptors bind are not known. Sequenced input: central memory CD4+ T cells from blood. The receptor set was obtained from a man aged 25 to 45 with type 1 diabetes.

V gene TRBV5-1 combines with J gene TRBJ1-5, with 8 positions matching TRBD1. V lost 4 bases, J lost 6 bases, and 9 bases stayed unmatched. CDR3 length: 15 residues. Germline values: CDR1 SGHRS, CDR2 YFSETQ. In nucleotides, the CDR3 is TGCGCCAGCAGCCCACGGACAGGGCCAAGTCAGCCCCAGCATTTT. As protein: CASSPRTGPSQPQHF.

This clone was detected only a few times. This chain uses TRBV30 with TRBJ2-7; no clear D. The CDR3 extends over 11 amino acids. Trimming stripped 2 bases from V and 4 bases from J, with 6 bases between. Germline CDR1 reads GTSNPN; CDR2 reads SVGIG (reference sequence). CDR3 in DNA: TGTGCCTGGAGTCCCAGTTACGAGCAGTACTTC. It is translated as CAWSPSYEQYF. The full variable domain, with the rest looked up from reference TRBV30 and TRBJ2-7, is SQTIHQWPATLVQPVGSPLSLECTVEGTSNPNLYWYRQAAGRGLQLLFYSVGIGQISSEVPQNLSASRPQDRQFILSSKKLLLSDSGFYLCAWSPSYEQYFGPGTRLTVT.

The J gene is TRBJ2-7, the V gene TRBV13; 7 bases fit TRBD1. V dropped 5 bases and J dropped 6; count of bases not matched to a gene: 13. CDR3 length equals 15 residues. Germline CDR1 reads PRHDT; CDR2 reads FYEKMQ (reference sequence). The CDR3 is CASSLGQARYLEQYF. The CDR3 DNA reads TGTGCCAGCAGCCTCGGACAGGCTCGTTATCTCGAGCAGTACTTC. The full variable domain, rest sourced from reference TRBV13 and TRBJ2-7, is AAGVIQSPRHLIKEKRETATLKCYPIPRHDTVYWYQQGPGQDPQFLISFYEKMQSDKGSIPDRFSAQQFSDYHSELNMSSLELGDSALYFCASSLGQARYLEQYFGPGTRLTVT.

There are a few counts of this clone. The CDR3 loop reads CASSPGRGKGYTF. The CDR3 nucleotides are TGTGCCAGCAGCCCAGGCAGGGGAAAAGGCTACACCTTC. J is TRBJ1-2 and V is TRBV7-2, with D maybe TRBD1 (6 bases). V gave up 5 bases and J gave up 8 bases, with 15 bases separating them. Germline CDR1 is SGHTA and CDR2 is FQGNSA. There are 13 residues in the CDR3.

The chain has TRBV9 and TRBJ1-2; 7 bases match TRBD1. With V trimmed by 3 bases and J by 7 bases, 12 bases remained unmatched. Germline V gene lookup returns CDR1 SGDLS and CDR2 YYNGEE. This CDR3 spans 15 amino acids. The DNA for the CDR3 is TGTGCCAGCAGCGCGTCTACAGGGGTGATGGGTGGCTACACCTTC. Protein: CASSASTGVMGGYTF.

V usage is TRBV30 and J usage is TRBJ2-4, with D tentatively TRBD2 (7 bases). V lost 0 bases and J 7 bases, leaving 10 bases between the germline ends. Germline CDR1 GTSNPN, CDR2 SVGIG (reference sequence). CDR3 length equals 13 residues. The CDR3 loop is CAWSVGGGNIQYF. As DNA, the CDR3 is TGTGCCTGGAGTGTAGGGGGGGGTAACATTCAGTACTTC. Combining the CDR3 with reference TRBV30 and TRBJ2-4 gives the whole variable domain SQTIHQWPATLVQPVGSPLSLECTVEGTSNPNLYWYRQAAGRGLQLLFYSVGIGQISSEVPQNLSASRPQDRQFILSSKKLLLSDSGFYLCAWSVGGGNIQYFGAGTRLSVL.

The chain links TRBV2 to TRBJ1-5; TRBD1 agrees at 11 bases. The CDR3 length is 14 residues. The V gene's germline CDR1 is SNHLY and CDR2 FYNNEI. V lost 8 bases to trimming and J lost 6 bases; unmatched junction nucleotides: 6. The CDR3, as DNA: TGTGCCAGCGCCGGACAGGGGGCAGGTCAGCCCCAGCATTTT. Amino acids: CASAGQGAGQPQHF.

The sample holds many counts of this clone. The V call is TRBV7-9, the J call TRBJ1-3; no reliable D call. The CDR3 is 11 amino acids. V was pared by 2 bases and J by 12 bases, with 8 bases between. Germline V gene data show CDR1 as SEHNR and CDR2 as FQNEAQ (reference sequence). The CDR3 DNA reads as TGTGCCAGCAGCTTAAATGAGGTCATATATTTT. This gives the protein CASSLNEVIYF.

This chain uses TRBV2 with TRBJ1-5; perhaps TRBD1 as D (5 bases). There are 15 residues in the CDR3. The V gene lost 6 bases and the J gene lost 7 bases, with 19 bases spanning the gap. The germline CDR1 and CDR2 sequences are SNHLY and FYNNEI. The CDR3 bases are TGTGCCAGCAGCTTGGACGGGGGAATAGGCCAGCCCCAGCATTTT. Its protein is CASSLDGGIGQPQHF.

The V and J genes are TRBV9 and TRBJ2-3, with D possibly matching TRBD2 (5 bases). The CDR3 contains 15 residues. With 4 bases removed from V and 0 bases from J, the gap between germline ends came to 12 bases. CDR1 is SGDLS and CDR2 is YYNGEE in the germline V gene. CDR3 region: CASSPSRASTDTQYF. CDR3 DNA sequence: TGTGCCAGCAGCCCCTCGCGGGCTAGCACAGATACGCAGTATTTT.

This chain connects TRBV2 to TRBJ2-7, with 7 positions matching TRBD1. CDR1 is SNHLY, CDR2 FYNNEI, per germline. V shed 4 bases and J 3 bases; nucleotides not matched to a gene: 3. The CDR3 has 13 amino acids. The CDR3: CASSGTGNYEQYF. Written as DNA, the CDR3 is TGTGCCAGCAGTGGGACAGGAAACTACGAGCAGTACTTC.

This clone was detected a few times. The chain combines TRBV19 with TRBJ2-1, with 7 bases fitting TRBD2. The germline V gene has CDR1 LNHDA and CDR2 SQIVND (reference sequence). Trimming took 0 bases from V and 10 from J; bases not matched to a gene: 6. This CDR3 has 14 residues. CDR3 coding DNA: TGTGCCAGTAGTATAGATGCCCCGGGACTAGAGCAGTTCTTC. Protein sequence: CASSIDAPGLEQFF. The full variable domain, completed using reference TRBV19 and TRBJ2-1, is DGGITQSPKYLFRKEGQNVTLSCEQNLNHDAMYWYRQDPGQGLRLIYYSQIVNDFQKGDIAEGYSVSREKKESFPLTVTSAQKNPTAFYLCASSIDAPGLEQFFGPGTRLTVL.

The sample holds a few counts of this clone. J is TRBJ2-2 and V is TRBV19; D is uncertain. The CDR3 length is 14 residues. Per the germline V gene, CDR1 is LNHDA and CDR2 is SQIVND (reference sequence). Trimming cost V 3 bases and J 7 bases, with 12 bases left between them. In DNA, the CDR3 is TGTGCCAGTAGTATTCGCGGTTCTGGCGGGGAGCTGTTTTTT. Translated: CASSIRGSGGELFF. The full variable domain, completed using reference TRBV19 and TRBJ2-2, is DGGITQSPKYLFRKEGQNVTLSCEQNLNHDAMYWYRQDPGQGLRLIYYSQIVNDFQKGDIAEGYSVSREKKESFPLTVTSAQKNPTAFYLCASSIRGSGGELFFGEGSRLTVL.